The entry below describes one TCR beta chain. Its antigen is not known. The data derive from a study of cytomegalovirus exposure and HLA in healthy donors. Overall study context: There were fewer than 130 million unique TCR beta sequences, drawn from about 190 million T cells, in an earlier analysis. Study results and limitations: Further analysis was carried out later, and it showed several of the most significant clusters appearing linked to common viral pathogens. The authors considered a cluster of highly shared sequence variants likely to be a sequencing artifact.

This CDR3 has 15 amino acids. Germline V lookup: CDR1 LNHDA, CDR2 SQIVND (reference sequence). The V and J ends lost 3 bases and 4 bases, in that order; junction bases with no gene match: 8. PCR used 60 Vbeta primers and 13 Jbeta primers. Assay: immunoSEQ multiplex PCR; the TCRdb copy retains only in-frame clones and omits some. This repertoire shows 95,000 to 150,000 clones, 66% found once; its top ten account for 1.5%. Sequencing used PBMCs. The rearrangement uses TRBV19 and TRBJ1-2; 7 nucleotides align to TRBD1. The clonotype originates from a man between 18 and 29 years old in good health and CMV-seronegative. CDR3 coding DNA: TGTGCCAGTAGTATGGGGCAGGGGGTGCGCTATGGCTACACCTTC. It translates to CASSMGQGVRYGYTF.